These T cell receptor beta chains were read from a single sample in a study of glioma-infiltrating T cells. A single record per CDR3 protein comes from TCRdb applying MiXCR to the multiplex PCR reads. The table includes about 200,000 distinct CDR3 sequences, over 25% detected once. Material for sequencing was glioma tissue, nonneoplastic brain tissue, or PBMCs (not recorded which). Receptors were obtained from a human donor with low-grade glioma or glioblastoma, undergoing nonglioma brain surgery, or in good health (not recorded which). CDR3s include the opening cysteine and the closing phenylalanine or tryptophan. The D gene is left open where the match is weak. Rows may omit the clone size; those that give it use once, few, many or a size class.

d_call,j_call,v_call,clone_size,cdr3_aa,cdr3_nt
TRBD1,TRBJ2-1,TRBV7-2,many,CASSTGQGGGEQFF,TGTGCCAGCAGCACAGGACAGGGGGGCGGTGAGCAGTTCTTC
NA,TRBJ1-5,TRBV12-3/TRBV12-4,NA,CASSLAGDTQHF,TGTGCCAGCAGTCTCGCTGGAGATACGCAGCATTTT
NA,TRBJ2-1,TRBV6-1,many,CASSSRLNQFYNEQFF,TGTGCCAGCAGTTCAAGACTGAATCAATTTTACAATGAGCAGTTCTTC
NA,TRBJ2-3,TRBV7-2,many,CASSQGGITDTQYF,TGTGCCAGCAGCCAAGGCGGGATCACAGATACGCAGTATTTT
TRBD2,TRBJ2-1,TRBV29-1,NA,CSVAGLAGGTTEQFF,TGCAGCGTTGCGGGACTAGCGGGAGGGACAACTGAGCAGTTCTTC
NA,TRBJ2-2,TRBV24-1,many,CATSDFQGTGELFF,TGTGCCACCAGTGATTTTCAGGGAACCGGGGAGCTGTTTTTT
NA,TRBJ1-5,TRBV30,NA,CAWREGSARSNQPQHF,TGTGCCTGGCGGGAGGGATCCGCTCGTAGCAATCAGCCCCAGCATTTT
NA,TRBJ2-7,TRBV7-2,many,CASSYLGGGLYEQYF,TGTGCCAGCAGCTACCTGGGAGGGGGTCTCTACGAGCAGTACTTC
NA,TRBJ2-5,TRBV28,many,CASSSRGETQYF,TGTGCCAGCAGTTCGCGGGGCGAGACCCAGTACTTC
NA,TRBJ2-1,TRBV4-3,NA,CASSQDPSWQFF,TGCGCCAGCAGCCAAGACCCTAGTTGGCAGTTCTTC
NA,TRBJ1-1,TRBV12-3/TRBV12-4,many,CASSPRPTGRAFF,TGTGCCAGCAGTCCGAGACCAACAGGGAGAGCTTTCTTT
NA,TRBJ2-3,TRBV27,many,CASARDSADTQYF,TGTGCCAGCGCTAGGGATTCGGCAGATACGCAGTATTTT
NA,TRBJ1-3,TRBV19,few,CASRTPQTSSGNTIYF,TGTGCCAGTAGAACTCCCCAGACCAGCTCTGGAAACACCATATATTTT
TRBD1,TRBJ2-3,TRBV5-4,NA,CASSLDRGAYTQYF,TGTGCCAGCAGCCTAGACAGGGGCGCATATACGCAGTATTTT
NA,TRBJ1-4,TRBV7-2,many,CASSLFTSNEKLFF,TGTGCCAGCAGCTTGTTTACAAGTAATGAAAAACTGTTTTTT
TRBD1,TRBJ1-2,TRBV27,many,CASRAQGDWYGYTF,TGTGCCAGCAGGGCCCAGGGGGACTGGTATGGCTACACCTTC
NA,TRBJ1-5,TRBV4-1,many,CASSHPDRRNQPQHF,TGCGCCAGCAGCCACCCGGACAGAAGGAATCAGCCCCAGCATTTT
TRBD1,TRBJ2-1,TRBV4-3,NA,CASSQGGTANYEQFF,TGCGCCAGCAGCCAAGGTGGGACAGCCAACTACGAGCAGTTCTTC
NA,TRBJ2-1,TRBV7-9,many,CASSLAVAMDEQFF,TGTGCCAGCAGCTTAGCAGTTGCCATGGATGAGCAGTTCTTC
TRBD2,TRBJ2-5,TRBV19,many,CASSPASGRFQETQYF,TGTGCCAGTAGTCCAGCTAGCGGGAGGTTCCAAGAGACCCAGTACTTC
NA,TRBJ2-2,TRBV6-5,NA,CASSKQGNTGELFF,TGTGCCAGCAGTAAGCAGGGGAACACCGGGGAGCTGTTTTTT
NA,TRBJ2-7,TRBV20-1,many,CSAVGGVYEQYF,TGCAGTGCCGTAGGGGGAGTCTACGAGCAGTACTTC
NA,TRBJ2-7,TRBV10-3,many,CAISAPTAWEQYF,TGTGCCATCAGTGCACCGACCGCGTGGGAGCAGTACTTC
NA,TRBJ2-6,TRBV6-2/TRBV6-3,NA,CASSRGYFSYEANVLTF,TGTGCCAGCAGTAGGGGATATTTTAGCTATGAGGCCAACGTCCTGACTTTC
TRBD2,TRBJ2-7,TRBV27,NA,CASSSYGAASGRSYEQYF,TGTGCCAGCAGTTCTTATGGGGCTGCTAGCGGGAGGAGCTACGAGCAGTACTTC
TRBD2,TRBJ2-1,TRBV6-2/TRBV6-3,NA,CASSYLAGGYYNEQFF,TGTGCCAGCAGTTATCTGGCGGGAGGGTACTACAATGAGCAGTTCTTC
TRBD2,TRBJ2-1,TRBV6-6,many,CASSYSWLAGTNEQFF,TGTGCCAGCAGTTACTCGTGGCTAGCGGGAACCAATGAGCAGTTCTTC
NA,TRBJ2-7,TRBV7-2,many,CASSLKRVGVIYEQYF,TGTGCCAGCAGCTTAAAGAGGGTCGGGGTGATCTACGAGCAGTACTTC
NA,TRBJ2-7,TRBV7-9,many,CASTSVTYEQYF,TGTGCCAGCACTAGCGTCACCTACGAGCAGTACTTC
NA,TRBJ2-3,TRBV7-2,many,CASSGLRADTQYF,TGTGCCAGCAGTGGTTTGAGGGCAGATACGCAGTATTTT
NA,TRBJ2-7,TRBV19,NA,CASSWGRSSYEQYF,TGTGCCAGTTCTTGGGGCCGGAGCTCCTACGAGCAGTACTTC
TRBD1,TRBJ2-4,TRBV15,many,CATSGGQGVKNIQYF,TGTGCCACCAGCGGGGGACAGGGCGTCAAAAACATTCAGTACTTC
TRBD2,TRBJ2-5,TRBV7-2,many,CASSLGGTSGETQYF,TGTGCCAGCAGCTTAGGGGGGACTAGCGGAGAGACCCAGTACTTC
TRBD1,TRBJ2-7,TRBV19,NA,CASSGTGASYEQYF,TGTGCCAGTAGTGGGACAGGAGCCTCCTACGAGCAGTACTTC
NA,TRBJ1-5,TRBV29-1,NA,CSVGDDSNQPQHF,TGCAGCGTTGGGGACGATAGCAATCAGCCCCAGCATTTT
NA,TRBJ1-2,TRBV28,many,CASSLSGATYGYTF,TGTGCCAGCAGTCTCTCAGGGGCAACTTATGGCTACACCTTC
TRBD2,TRBJ2-5,TRBV29-1,NA,CSVDGGRMGPETQYF,TGCAGCGTTGATGGCGGGAGGATGGGTCCGGAGACCCAGTACTTC
NA,TRBJ2-7,TRBV29-1,NA,CSVSLLGSYEQYF,TGCAGCGTCTCCCTACTAGGTTCCTACGAGCAGTACTTC
NA,TRBJ2-3,TRBV7-9,NA,CASSYLVRTTDTQYF,TGTGCCAGCAGCTACCTAGTGCGGACCACAGATACGCAGTATTTT
NA,TRBJ2-7,TRBV6-1,many,CASSEELAGYEQYF,TGTGCCAGCAGTGAAGAACTAGCTGGATACGAGCAGTACTTC
TRBD1,TRBJ2-7,TRBV6-1,many,CASSYRQGNSEQYF,TGTGCCAGCAGTTATAGACAGGGAAATTCCGAGCAGTACTTC
NA,TRBJ1-4,TRBV7-2,many,CASSLAGVFSEKLFF,TGTGCCAGCAGCTTAGCCGGGGTGTTCAGTGAAAAACTGTTTTTT
NA,TRBJ1-1,TRBV12-3/TRBV12-4,many,CASSLSGIGTEAFF,TGTGCCAGCAGTTTATCAGGGATTGGTACGGAAGCTTTCTTT
TRBD1,TRBJ1-2,TRBV6-5,NA,CASTSGDRGPSNYGYTF,TGTGCCAGCACCTCGGGGGACAGGGGGCCCTCTAACTATGGCTACACCTTC
TRBD2,TRBJ2-7,TRBV5-1,few,CASSPRLAGRTYEQYF,TGCGCCAGCAGCCCCCGACTAGCGGGACGTACCTACGAGCAGTACTTC
TRBD2,TRBJ2-7,TRBV20-1,NA,CSASSGSIYEQYF,TGCAGTGCCTCTAGCGGGAGTATCTACGAGCAGTACTTC
NA,TRBJ2-1,TRBV13,few,CASSVRTEQFF,TGTGCCAGCAGCGTCCGGACCGAGCAGTTCTTC
NA,TRBJ1-2,TRBV3-1,once,CASSPLPGGNGYTF,TGTGCCAGCTCACCTTTACCCGGGGGCAATGGCTACACCTTC
TRBD2,TRBJ2-1,TRBV24-1,NA,CATSSERGSYNEQFF,TGTGCCACCAGTAGCGAGCGGGGGAGCTACAATGAGCAGTTCTTC
TRBD2,TRBJ2-6,TRBV28,many,CASSLPGAGSGANVLTF,TGTGCCAGCAGTTTACCGGGAGCGGGGTCTGGGGCCAACGTCCTGACTTTC
TRBD1,TRBJ2-1,TRBV3-1,many,CASSPFQGQDYNEQFF,TGTGCCAGCAGCCCCTTTCAGGGACAGGACTACAATGAGCAGTTCTTC